This TCR beta chain comes out of a study of control samples from healthy donors and cancer patients. Germline CDR1 is MGHDK and CDR2 is SYGVNS. The CDR3 totals 14 residues. Between the trimmed V and J ends, which lost 3 bases and 1 base, there was a span of 9 bases. Profiling relied on immunoSEQ multiplex PCR, and the TCRdb table lists in-frame clones only, not all of them. The table lists about 190,000 clones. The TCR comes from a woman aged 25 to 39 in good health. The chain links TRBV25-1 to TRBJ1-1; no definite D call. Sequencing was performed on blood. CDR3 sequence reads: CASSEAQTNTEAFF. The CDR3 DNA is TGTGCCAGCAGTGAGGCACAGACGAACACTGAAGCTTTCTTT.